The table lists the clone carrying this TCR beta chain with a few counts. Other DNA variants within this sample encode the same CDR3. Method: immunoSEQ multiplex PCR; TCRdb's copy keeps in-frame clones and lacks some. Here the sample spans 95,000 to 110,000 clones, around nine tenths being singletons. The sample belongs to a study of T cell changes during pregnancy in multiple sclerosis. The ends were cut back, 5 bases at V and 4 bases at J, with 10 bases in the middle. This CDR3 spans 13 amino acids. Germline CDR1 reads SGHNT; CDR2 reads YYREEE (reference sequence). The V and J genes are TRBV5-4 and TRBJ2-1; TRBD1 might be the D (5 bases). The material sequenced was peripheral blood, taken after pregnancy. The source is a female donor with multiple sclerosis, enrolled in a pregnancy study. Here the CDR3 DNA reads TGTGCCAGCAGGCCCGACAGTTACAATGAGCAGTTCTTC. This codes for CASRPDSYNEQFF.